This T cell receptor beta chain originates from a study of technical replicates of blood from a handful of donors. Germline CDR1 is MNHEY and CDR2 is SMNVEV (reference sequence). The V segment lost 5 bases and the J segment 5 bases; nucleotides outside the gene matches: 6. The CDR3 is 14 residues long. Repertoires were generated with immunoSEQ multiplex PCR, while TCRdb's copy carries only in-frame clones and drops some. The sample contains about 93,000 clones, around 95% of which appear only once. The V gene is TRBV27, the J gene TRBJ2-1, with 7 nucleotides matching TRBD1. Sequencing used T cells isolated from PBMCs. This receptor was taken from a human donor in good health. CDR3 DNA: TGTGCCAGCAGTCTCCGGGACAGTAACAATGAGCAGTTCTTC. Protein product: CASSLRDSNNEQFF.